This T cell receptor beta chain is drawn from a study of blood T cell repertoires in COVID-19. Study background: There were acute and convalescent COVID-19 samples, and they came from the United States, Italy and Spain. From T cells, B-cell-depleted T cells, or PBMCs came the material, which was cDNA or gDNA.

The assay was immunoSEQ multiplex PCR, and TCRdb's table has in-frame clones only and misses some. The sample consists of about 150,000 clones, 80% to 90% of them appearing once. The CDR3 has 18 residues. The V segment lost 4 bases and the J segment 4 bases; nucleotides outside the gene matches: 16. Per germline, CDR1 SGHRS and CDR2 YFSETQ. Source material: peripheral blood. The chain links TRBV5-1 to TRBJ1-1; TRBD1 agrees at 10 bases. This receptor was obtained from a man between 60 and 75 years old with active or convalescent COVID-19. As DNA, the CDR3 is TGCGCCAGCAGCGTACAACCCGGGACAGGGGCGTGGGGCACTGAAGCTTTCTTT. This codes for CASSVQPGTGAWGTEAFF.